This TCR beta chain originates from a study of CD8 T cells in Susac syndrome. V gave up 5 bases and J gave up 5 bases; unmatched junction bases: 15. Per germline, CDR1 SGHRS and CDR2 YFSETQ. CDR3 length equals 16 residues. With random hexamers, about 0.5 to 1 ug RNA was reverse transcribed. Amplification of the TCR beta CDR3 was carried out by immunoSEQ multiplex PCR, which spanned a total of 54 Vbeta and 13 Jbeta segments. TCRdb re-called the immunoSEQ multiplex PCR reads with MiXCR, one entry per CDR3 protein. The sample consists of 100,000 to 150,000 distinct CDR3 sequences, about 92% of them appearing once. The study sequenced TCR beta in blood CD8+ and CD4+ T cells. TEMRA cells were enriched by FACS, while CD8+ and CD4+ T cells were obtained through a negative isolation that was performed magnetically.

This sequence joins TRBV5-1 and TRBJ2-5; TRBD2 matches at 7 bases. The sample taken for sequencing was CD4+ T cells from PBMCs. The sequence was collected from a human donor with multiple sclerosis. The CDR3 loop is CASSHPLGREGETQYF. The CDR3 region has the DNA TGCGCCAGCAGTCATCCGCTGGGCAGGGAGGGCGAGACCCAGTACTTC.